This T cell receptor beta chain was recorded in a study of tumor-infiltrating lymphocytes in primary liver carcinoma. Study at large: Subjects consisted of male and female patients aged 30 to 69 years.

General observations from the study: Merely about 8-24% of top clones occurred in all five tumor regions.

From about 19-30 mg of unsorted bulk tissue, DNA and RNA were co-extracted together. Tumor samples were assessed, and every one had over 85% viable tumor cells. Starting from 400 to 500 ng of total RNA, TCR beta cDNA was produced with a primer in the constant region. Amplification in three nested multiplex PCR rounds with slightly modified ARM-PCR gave rise to TCR beta libraries. With TRBV1-TRBV30 forward primers and a C-beta reverse primer, the first two PCR rounds were run for around 11 cycles each. TCRdb reanalysed the multiplex PCR reads using MiXCR and keeps one entry per CDR3 protein. The table shows roughly 120,000 distinct CDR3 sequences, with around 64% occurring only once. In its sample, this clonotype was seen a few times. Its matching antigen is unknown. The CDR3 has 13 residues. The V end lost 1 base, the J end lost 6 bases, and 9 bases lay between the germline ends. Germline CDR1 MDHEN, CDR2 SYDVKM.

The sample was liver tumor tissue from sampling region 3. As for subset: tumor region T3, left-lateral pole. The chain employs TRBV28 and TRBJ1-2, with D uncertain. The source of this sequence is a woman in her fifties or sixties with primary liver carcinoma and hepatitis B virus infection. In DNA form, the CDR3 reads TGTGCCAGCAGTTTATACCAGGACGATGGCTACACCTTC. Protein: CASSLYQDDGYTF.